This record covers a single TCR beta chain. Data came from immunoSEQ multiplex PCR; TCRdb stores just in-frame clones and leaves some out. The sample shows 2,500,000 or so clones, 80% to 95% of them seen only once. The CDR3 length is 16 residues. CDR1 is SGHTA, CDR2 FQGTGA, per germline. V shed 4 bases, J shed 8 bases, and the junction held 11 bases outside the gene matches. The sample comes from a study of shared clonotypes between healthy human individuals. All participating donors were Caucasian adults from Nashville, Tennessee. The receptor comes from a man aged 18 to 30 in good health. Some clones in this sample may be carry-over from other donors' samples. The V call is TRBV7-3, the J call TRBJ2-2; TRBD2 matches 9 bases. The sequenced sample was naive CD4+ T cells from PBMCs. Specified subset: CD45RA+ positively selected. In DNA, the CDR3 is TGTGCCAGCAGCTCCAAGTCGACTAGCGGTCCAGGGGAGCTGTTTTTT. It translates to CASSSKSTSGPGELFF.